The rows below give T cell receptor beta chains drawn from one sample of a study of breast tumors, draining lymph nodes, adjacent tissues. From the multiplex PCR reads, TCRdb called clonotypes with MiXCR, one entry per CDR3 protein. This table holds more than 100,000 distinct CDR3 sequences, 20% to 25% found once. Material: axillary lymph node tissue. The receptors were sampled from a female donor with breast cancer. Some clones in this sample may be carry-over from other donors' samples. CDR3s include the opening cysteine and the closing phenylalanine or tryptophan. Each record gives: D gene, clone size, V gene, J gene, CDR3 length, CDR3 DNA, CDR3 protein. D genes are given only for firm matches. Not every row has a clone size; where given, it reads once, few, many or a size class.

NA	many	TRBV20-1	TRBJ2-3	15	TGCAGTGCTAGTCCGGGGGCTGTTGGAGCAGATACGCAGTATTTT	CSASPGAVGADTQYF
TRBD1	many	TRBV7-3	TRBJ2-1	16	TGTGCCAGCAGCCCCTCATGGGACAGGGAAAACAATGAGCAGTTCTTC	CASSPSWDRENNEQFF
TRBD2	many	TRBV4-1	TRBJ2-1	16	TGCGCCAGCAGCCAACTGAGCGGGAGCTCCTACAATGAGCAGTTCTTC	CASSQLSGSSYNEQFF
NA	many	TRBV5-8	TRBJ2-7	12	TGTGCCAGCAGCTTTAACTACTACGAGCAGTACTTC	CASSFNYYEQYF
NA	many	TRBV6-2/TRBV6-3	TRBJ2-3	15	TGTGCCAGCAGTTACTCATCAGCGGAGGCAGATACGCAGTATTTT	CASSYSSAEADTQYF
NA	many	TRBV12-3/TRBV12-4	TRBJ2-7	14	TGTGCCAGCAGTCCCGATGACAGTACCTACGAGCAGTACTTC	CASSPDDSTYEQYF
TRBD1	many	TRBV24-1	TRBJ1-5	16	TGTGCCACCAGGATTAGGACAGGCGAGGGCAATCAGCCCCAGCATTTT	CATRIRTGEGNQPQHF
TRBD2	many	TRBV11-3	TRBJ2-7	16	TGTGCCAGCAGCTTAGAGGGGACTAGCGGAGGCTACGAGCAGTACTTC	CASSLEGTSGGYEQYF
NA	NA	TRBV6-1	TRBJ1-5	13	TGTGCCAGCAGTGTGGGGGGAGATCAGCCCCAGCATTTT	CASSVGGDQPQHF
NA	many	TRBV9	TRBJ2-2	14	TGTGCCAGCAGCGTAGTGAGCACCACCGGGGAGCTGTTTTTT	CASSVVSTTGELFF
TRBD1	many	TRBV20-1	TRBJ2-5	13	TGCACCGCGGACAGGGCTGTTCAAGAGACCCAGTACTTC	CTADRAVQETQYF
NA	many	TRBV19	TRBJ2-7	14	TGTGCCAGTAGTATAACCGGGAGAGGGTACGAGCAGTACTTC	CASSITGRGYEQYF
NA	few	TRBV12-3/TRBV12-4	TRBJ1-3	15	TGTGCCAGCAGCTCACCCCGGGGAGCAGGAAACACCATATATTTT	CASSSPRGAGNTIYF
NA	NA	TRBV20-1	TRBJ2-1	15	TGCAGTGCTCAGGCCGGGGGCGGCGGATACAATGAGCAGTTCTTC	CSAQAGGGGYNEQFF
NA	many	TRBV5-1	TRBJ2-3	16	TGCGCCAGCAGCCTTGGGTCGCGGGTAGGAACAGATACGCAGTATTTT	CASSLGSRVGTDTQYF
NA	many	TRBV2	TRBJ2-1	15	TGTGCCAGCAGTGAAGCGGGGGCGAGTTACAATGAGCAGTTCTTC	CASSEAGASYNEQFF
NA	many	TRBV6-1	TRBJ2-1	15	TGTGCCAGCAGTGAAGAGGGCAGGGGGGGGCATGAGCAGTTCTTC	CASSEEGRGGHEQFF
TRBD2	NA	TRBV6-1	TRBJ2-4	18	TGTGCCAGCAGTGCAACTAGCGGAGGTGGTGTGGCCAAAAACATTCAGTACTTC	CASSATSGGGVAKNIQYF
NA	many	TRBV7-9	TRBJ2-5	15	TGTGCCAGCAGCTTAGCAGTGGGTCTTCAAGAGACCCAGTACTTC	CASSLAVGLQETQYF
TRBD2	many	TRBV7-2	TRBJ2-3	15	TGTGCCAGCAGCTTCCAGCGGGGGAGCACAGATACGCAGTATTTT	CASSFQRGSTDTQYF
TRBD2	few	TRBV24-1	TRBJ2-1	14	TGTGCCACGAGGACTAGCGGGACCCTCAATGAGCAGTTCTTC	CATRTSGTLNEQFF
TRBD1	NA	TRBV5-1	TRBJ1-5	17	TGCGCCAGCAGTCAGAAGCCGGGACAGGGATGCAATCAGCCCCAGCATTTT	CASSQKPGQGCNQPQHF
NA	many	TRBV7-9	TRBJ1-3	17	TGTGCCAGCAGCCCTCAGACACACCCGTCCTCTGGAAACACCATATATTTT	CASSPQTHPSSGNTIYF
NA	NA	TRBV3-1	TRBJ2-3	15	TGTGCCAGCAGCCAAGATCGGGGGAGTGGGGATACGCAGTATTTT	CASSQDRGSGDTQYF
TRBD2	many	TRBV20-1	TRBJ2-3	15	TGCAGCTCAAAGGGGCTAGCGGGATATACAGATACGCAGTATTTT	CSSKGLAGYTDTQYF
TRBD2	many	TRBV29-1	TRBJ2-3	13	TGCAGCGTATCTAGCGGGAGATTAGATACGCAGTATTTT	CSVSSGRLDTQYF
TRBD1	many	TRBV20-1	TRBJ2-5	16	TGCAGTGCTAGAGATTATGGACAGGGGATACAAGAGACCCAGTACTTC	CSARDYGQGIQETQYF
NA	many	TRBV5-1	TRBJ2-7	13	TGCGCCAGCAGCCCAGGATCGGTCTACGAGCAGTACTTC	CASSPGSVYEQYF
NA	many	TRBV29-1	TRBJ1-2	14	TGCAGCGTTGATACCCCGGACAGCCCCTATGGCTACACCTTC	CSVDTPDSPYGYTF
TRBD1	many	TRBV9	TRBJ2-1	17	TGTGCCAGCAGCGGTAGGACAGGGGCGAGCTCCTACAATGAGCAGTTCTTC	CASSGRTGASSYNEQFF
NA	many	TRBV6-2/TRBV6-3	TRBJ2-5	12	TGTGCCAGCAGTTCCCTTCGAGAGACCCAGTACTTC	CASSSLRETQYF
NA	many	TRBV4-1	TRBJ1-5	15	TGCGCCAGCAGCCTCGGCGGGGCCCCGAATCAGCCCCAGCATTTT	CASSLGGAPNQPQHF
NA	many	TRBV28	TRBJ1-4	12	TGTGCCAGCAGCAGAAGACGGGAAAAACTGTTTTTT	CASSRRREKLFF
NA	many	TRBV7-2	TRBJ2-3	12	TGTGCCAGCAGCCCCCAGGTAGATACGCAGTATTTT	CASSPQVDTQYF
TRBD2	many	TRBV20-1	TRBJ2-5	15	TGCAGTGCTAGAGACTTCGGCGGGAGGGCGGAGACCCAGTACTTC	CSARDFGGRAETQYF
NA	few	TRBV11-2	TRBJ2-4	14	TGTGCCAGCAGCTTTTCTATAGCCAAAAACATTCAGTACTTC	CASSFSIAKNIQYF
TRBD2	many	TRBV7-6	TRBJ2-5	17	TGTGCCAGCAGCTTGACCCGGGCGGGACTAGCGGGAGAGACCCAGTACTTC	CASSLTRAGLAGETQYF
TRBD1	NA	TRBV5-8	TRBJ1-5	15	TGTGCCAGCAGGCCGACAGGGAGGAGCAATCAGCCCCAGCATTTT	CASRPTGRSNQPQHF
NA	many	TRBV5-8	TRBJ1-5	16	TGTGCCAGCAGCTTGATCAGGGAGGGAAGCAATCAGCCCCAGCATTTT	CASSLIREGSNQPQHF
NA	many	TRBV6-5	TRBJ2-3	14	TGTGCCAGCAGCCTAACGGACCGGATAGATACGCAGTATTTT	CASSLTDRIDTQYF
TRBD1	many	TRBV20-1	TRBJ2-7	12	TGCAGTGCTAGACGGGACAGGGTCGAGCAGTACTTC	CSARRDRVEQYF
TRBD2	NA	TRBV20-1	TRBJ2-7	15	TGCAGTGCTAGCCAGACTAGCGGGAGTAACGACGAGCAGTACTTC	CSASQTSGSNDEQYF
TRBD2	many	TRBV20-1	TRBJ2-1	14	TGCAGTGCCACCCTAGCGGGAGCTGGAAATGAGCAGTTCTTC	CSATLAGAGNEQFF
TRBD2	many	TRBV20-1	TRBJ2-3	14	TGCAGTGCTAGAGAGGCGGGAGTGGGAGATACGCAGTATTTT	CSAREAGVGDTQYF
TRBD2	NA	TRBV6-1	TRBJ2-3	17	TGTCCCCGGAGCGGGGGCGGAGGGCCTCTGTACACAGATACGCAGTATTTT	CPRSGGGGPLYTDTQYF
NA	many	TRBV7-2	TRBJ1-5	15	TGTGCCAGCAGCTTAGCTTGGGGGGCAGGACAGCCCCAGCATTTT	CASSLAWGAGQPQHF
TRBD2	many	TRBV7-8	TRBJ2-7	17	TGTGCCAGCAGCTCCTACAGGGGACTAGCGGGAGTGGGAGAGCAGTACTTC	CASSSYRGLAGVGEQYF
TRBD2	few	TRBV6-1	TRBJ2-1	15	TGTGCCAGCAAGGAAGTGACTAGCAGATACAATGAGCAGTTCTTC	CASKEVTSRYNEQFF
NA	few	TRBV30	TRBJ2-2	16	TGTGCCTGCCAGGGGAAGTCCCGGGGATACACCGGGGAGCTGTTTTTT	CACQGKSRGYTGELFF
NA	many	TRBV27	TRBJ1-6	15	TGTGCCAGCAGTTTGCGTAGACAGGACAATTCACCCCTCCACTTT	CASSLRRQDNSPLHF
NA	many	TRBV5-1	TRBJ2-2	13	TGCGCCAGCAGCTTGGCCCTCGACGGGGAGCTGTTTTTT	CASSLALDGELFF